This record covers a single T cell receptor (beta chain). Its antigen is undetermined. Clones were read by immunoSEQ multiplex PCR, and TCRdb kept only the in-frame ones, dropping some. The data show about 21,000 clones, nearly 80% seen once. The data are from a study of tumor-infiltrating lymphocytes in localized non-small cell lung cancer. At the level of the study: Some samples were collected after neoadjuvant chemotherapy; smokers, never-smokers and several histologies were included.

Study-wide results and caveats: Only some patients had TCR sequencing, depending on available tissue.

Germline V gives CDR1 SGHTA, CDR2 FQGTGA. The CDR3 is made up of 12 amino acids. V was shortened by 5 bases and J by 5 bases, with 7 bases between the two germline ends. The sequencing sample was made of lung tumor tissue. This TCR was recovered from a human donor with non-small cell lung cancer. The chain joins TRBV7-3 to TRBJ2-1; no clear D. The CDR3 here is CASSTWDNEQFF. The CDR3 nucleotides read TGTGCCAGCAGCACCTGGGACAATGAGCAGTTCTTC. The complete variable domain, with remaining parts taken from reference TRBV7-3 and TRBJ2-1, reads GAGVSQTPSNKVTEKGKYVELRCDPISGHTALYWYRQSLGQGPEFLIYFQGTGAADDSGLPNDRFFAVRPEGSVSTLKIQRTERGDSAVYLCASSTWDNEQFFGPGTRLTVL.